The 13 T cell receptor beta chains below come from one sample, sequenced in a study of blood T cell repertoires in COVID-19. The assay was immunoSEQ multiplex PCR, and TCRdb's table has in-frame clones only and misses some. This table holds 84,000 or so clones, roughly four fifths found once. The sample was peripheral blood. The receptors derive from a woman aged 80 or over with acute or convalescent COVID-19.

The chain's CDR3 is CASSDLGDTEAFF. The DNA of the CDR3 is TGTGCCAGCAGTGATTTAGGGGACACTGAAGCTTTCTTT. J is TRBJ1-1 and V is TRBV6-1, with D possibly TRBD1 on 5 matching bases. This CDR3 has 13 residues. The V gene lost 3 bases and the J gene lost 3 bases, with 8 bases spanning the gap. Germline assignment: CDR1 MNHNS and CDR2 SASEGT.

J is TRBJ2-3 and V is TRBV7-2, with 9 bases identical to TRBD2. The CDR3 extends over 16 amino acids. Trimming removed 6 bases from V and 4 bases from J; junction bases left unmatched: 11. CDR1 is SGHTA and CDR2 is FQGNSA in the germline V gene. The CDR3 DNA is TGTGCCAGCAGACAGGCCCTAGCGGGGTTCGCAGATACGCAGTATTTT. Protein product: CASRQALAGFADTQYF.

The chain uses TRBV7-9 and TRBJ2-7, with a weak D call TRBD2 (6 bases). V was shortened by 3 bases and J by 3 bases, with 12 bases between the two germline ends. CDR3 length: 14 amino acids. The germline CDR1 and CDR2 sequences are SEHNR and FQNEAQ (reference sequence). For the CDR3, the DNA is TGTGCCAGCAGCTTTGGTGAGGGACTCTACGAGCAGTACTTC. It specifies CASSFGEGLYEQYF. Using reference TRBV7-9 and TRBJ2-7 for the parts outside the CDR3, the full variable domain is DTGVSQNPRHKITKRGQNVTFRCDPISEHNRLYWYRQTLGQGPEFLTYFQNEAQLEKSRLLSDRFSAERPKGSFSTLEIQRTEQGDSAMYLCASSFGEGLYEQYFGPGTRLTVT.

The chain uses TRBV28 and TRBJ1-1; 11 bases are a match to TRBD1. Germline V lookup: CDR1 MDHEN, CDR2 SYDVKM. The CDR3 spans 23 residues. After removal of 7 bases from V and 0 bases from J, the junction contained 28 bases not matched to a gene. CDR3 sequence: CASKNGRRTGRWDRGLMNTEAFF. CDR3 nucleotides: TGTGCCAGCAAGAACGGGCGCCGCACCGGACGATGGGACAGGGGGTTGATGAACACTGAAGCTTTCTTT.

This rearrangement joins TRBV28 to TRBJ2-2, with TRBD1 identical over 10 bases. Germline loops: CDR1 MDHEN, CDR2 SYDVKM. This CDR3 comprises 14 residues. V dropped 6 bases and J dropped 5; count of bases not matched to a gene: 3. CDR3 sequence: CASRTGGLTGELFF. The CDR3 DNA follows: TGTGCCAGCAGGACAGGGGGCTTAACCGGGGAGCTGTTTTTT.

The chain combines TRBV19 with TRBJ1-2; 8 nucleotides line up with TRBD1. V was clipped by 1 base and J by 2 bases; unmatched bases: 6. The CDR3 contains 16 residues. The germline CDR1 and CDR2 sequences are LNHDA and SQIVND (reference sequence). CDR3 nucleotides: TGTGCCAGTAGTATAGCTTCGGACAGGGCCAACTATGGCTACACCTTC. It encodes CASSIASDRANYGYTF.

In this sample, this clone turned up once. The chain uses TRBV5-1 and TRBJ2-5; 10 nucleotides align to TRBD2. This CDR3 has 18 amino acids. V trimming: 1 base; J trimming: 1 base; junction bases outside the gene matches: 10. The germline V gene encodes CDR1 SGHRS and CDR2 YFSETQ. As DNA, the CDR3 is TGCGCCAGCAGCTTGAAAACGCCTAGCGGGGGCCCCCAAGAGACCCAGTACTTC. Its translation is CASSLKTPSGGPQETQYF.

This clone showed up just once. V usage is TRBV6-5 and J usage is TRBJ2-3; D remains unclear. Germline loops: CDR1 MNHEY, CDR2 SVGAGI. The V end was cut by 11 bases, the J end by 1 base, with 10 bases between. The CDR3 runs to 12 residues. In DNA, the CDR3 is TGTGCCGCATGGGCCGGCACAGATACGCAGTATTTT. Translating gives CAAWAGTDTQYF.

This chain links TRBV5-1 with TRBJ2-3, with 11 nucleotides matching TRBD2. CDR3 size: 17 residues. With 4 bases clipped from V and 0 bases from J, the junction kept 7 bases outside the gene matches. CDR1 and CDR2 from the germline V gene are SGHRS and YFSETQ. This CDR3 is CASSSLAGGSSTDTQYF. CDR3 sequence (DNA): TGCGCCAGCAGCAGCCTAGCGGGGGGCTCTAGCACAGATACGCAGTATTTT.

The CDR3 spells CASSQSSGAWHQPQHF. DNA of the CDR3: TGTGCCAGCAGCCAGTCGAGCGGGGCGTGGCATCAGCCCCAGCATTTT. This chain uses TRBV3-1 (or the pseudogene TRBV3-2) with TRBJ1-5; D might be TRBD1 (5 bases). CDR1 and CDR2 (germline): LGHDT, YNNKEL (reference sequence). The CDR3 is made up of 16 amino acids. V lost 3 bases to trimming and J lost 5 bases, with 17 bases between them.

This chain joins TRBV5-6 and TRBJ2-1, with 7 bases fitting TRBD2. With 4 bases clipped from V and 6 bases from J, the junction kept 10 bases outside the gene matches. Germline CDR1 SGHDT, CDR2 YYEEEE. This CDR3 region has 15 residues. The CDR3, as DNA: TGTGCCAGCAGCGACTTCGTGCGGGAGAGCAATGAGCAGTTCTTC. Translating gives CASSDFVRESNEQFF.

This clone has at least ten counts. The rearrangement joins TRBV7-9 to TRBJ1-1; TRBD1 matches 7 bases. The germline V gene has CDR1 SEHNR and CDR2 FQNEAQ (reference sequence). CDR3 length: 16 residues. The V and J ends lost 5 bases and 5 bases, in that order; junction bases with no gene match: 14. CDR3 in amino acids: CASSEPGVGQQTEAFF. Here the CDR3 DNA reads TGTGCCAGCAGCGAACCCGGCGTGGGACAGCAGACTGAAGCTTTCTTT.

This chain uses TRBV5-1 with TRBJ1-4, with D perhaps matching TRBD1 (5 bases). CDR3 length equals 12 residues. V lost 3 bases and J lost 8, with 8 bases in between. The germline gives CDR1 SGHRS, CDR2 YFSETQ. CDR3 sequence reads: CASSSRGEKLFF. As DNA, the CDR3 is TGCGCCAGCAGCTCTAGGGGCGAAAAACTGTTTTTT.